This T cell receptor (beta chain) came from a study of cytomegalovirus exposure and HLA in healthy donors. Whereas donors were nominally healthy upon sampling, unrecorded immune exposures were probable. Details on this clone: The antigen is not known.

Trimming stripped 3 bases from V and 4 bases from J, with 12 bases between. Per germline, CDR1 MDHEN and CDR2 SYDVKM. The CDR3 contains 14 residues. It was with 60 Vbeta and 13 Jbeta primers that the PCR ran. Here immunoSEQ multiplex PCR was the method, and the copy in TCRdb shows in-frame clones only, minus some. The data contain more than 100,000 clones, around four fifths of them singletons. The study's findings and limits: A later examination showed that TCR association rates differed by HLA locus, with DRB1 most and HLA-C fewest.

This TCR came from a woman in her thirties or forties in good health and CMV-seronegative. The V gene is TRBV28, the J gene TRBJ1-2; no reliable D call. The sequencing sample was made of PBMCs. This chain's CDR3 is CASSFGAQIYGYTF. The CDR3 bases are TGTGCCAGCAGTTTTGGAGCCCAGATCTATGGCTACACCTTC.